One and the same sample provided the 14 T cell receptor beta chains below, sequenced in a study of T cells in Graves' hyperthyroidism and ophthalmopathy. TCR beta CDR3 regions were amplified from RNA transcripts. First-round RT-PCR with HTBI primers amplified the TCR CDR3 region. A single record per CDR3 protein comes from TCRdb applying MiXCR to the multiplex PCR reads. The data hold about 320,000 distinct CDR3 sequences, with roughly 15% observed a single time. Sequencing was carried out using blood. The receptors come from a man in his thirties or forties with Graves' hyperthyroidism.

This clonotype was detected ten times or more. V and J are TRBV6-1 and TRBJ2-5; the match to TRBD2 covers 9 bases. There are 18 residues in the CDR3. V was clipped by 6 bases and J by 5 bases; unmatched bases: 19. From germline, CDR1 is MNHNS and CDR2 SASEGT. CDR3 sequence reads: CASSRGAAGGSRGETQYF. CDR3 coding DNA: TGTGCCAGCAGCCGGGGTGCAGCGGGAGGTAGTAGGGGGGAGACCCAGTACTTC.

The sample holds many counts of this clonotype. The chain has TRBV5-6 and TRBJ2-3; 10 bases map to TRBD2. Germline trimming cut 2 bases from V and 1 base from J; bases unmatched to any gene: 4. Per germline, CDR1 SGHDT and CDR2 YYEEEE. CDR3 length equals 16 residues. Here the CDR3 DNA reads TGTGCCAGCAGCTTAGTACTAGCGGGACGCACAGATACGCAGTATTTT. It yields the protein CASSLVLAGRTDTQYF.

This clonotype was seen repeatedly, ten times or more. This sequence joins TRBV2 and TRBJ2-3; D is unclear. V lost 5 bases, J lost 4 bases, and 7 bases lay in between. CDR1 SNHLY and CDR2 FYNNEI come from the germline V gene. The CDR3 is 12 residues long. Here the CDR3 DNA reads TGTGCCAGCAGTACATTTTCAGATACGCAGTATTTT. Translated, it gives CASSTFSDTQYF.

This clonotype was observed at least ten times. The chain links TRBV11-2 to TRBJ2-7; TRBD2 agrees at 7 bases. From germline, CDR1 is SGHAT and CDR2 FQNNGV. The CDR3 is 14 residues long. With V trimmed by 4 bases and J by 1 base, 4 bases remained unmatched. The CDR3 is CASSSLLASYEQYF. The CDR3, as DNA: TGTGCCAGCAGCTCCCTACTAGCGTCCTACGAGCAGTACTTC. The variable domain in full, with the rest retrieved from reference TRBV11-2 and TRBJ2-7, is EAGVAQSPRYKIIEKRQSVAFWCNPISGHATLYWYQQILGQGPKLLIQFQNNGVVDDSQLPKDRFSAERLKGVDSTLKIQPAKLEDSAVYLCASSSLLASYEQYFGPGTRLTVT.

This clonotype was seen at least ten times. This chain uses TRBV18 with TRBJ1-1, with D hard to call. The CDR3 has 14 residues. Per germline, CDR1 KGHSH and CDR2 LQKENI. Deletions cut 1 base from V and 1 base from J, with 7 bases between. Here the CDR3 DNA reads TGTGCCAGCTCACCACAGGTTCCGAACACTGAAGCTTTCTTT. As protein: CASSPQVPNTEAFF.

This sequence joins TRBV11-3 and TRBJ2-5; D perhaps matches TRBD1 (6 bases). The germline V gene encodes CDR1 SGHNT and CDR2 YENEEA. CDR3 size: 14 residues. V gave up 5 bases and J gave up 4 bases, with 14 bases separating them. The CDR3 loop reads CASSLSGAGETQYF. In DNA form, the CDR3 reads TGTGCCAGCAGCCTATCAGGGGCGGGAGAGACCCAGTACTTC.

This clonotype came up many times. V gene TRBV20-1 combines with J gene TRBJ2-7; D gene uncertain. Germline CDR1 DFQATT, CDR2 SNEGSKA (reference sequence). Trimming removed 5 bases at V and 7 bases at J, with 18 bases between. The CDR3 sequence is 13 residues long. The CDR3 DNA reads as TGCAGTGCTCGAGGACCCCAGGCGGTGGAGCAGTACTTC. Its translation is CSARGPQAVEQYF.

This clonotype has a count of ten or more. The chain couples TRBV11-2 to TRBJ1-1; D perhaps matches TRBD1 (6 bases). The CDR3 consists of 16 residues. The germline gives CDR1 SGHAT, CDR2 FQNNGV. The V and J ends lost 2 bases and 0 bases respectively, with 13 bases between them. The CDR3 DNA reads TGTGCCAGCAGCTTAAGGAGGACAGCCATGAACACTGAAGCTTTCTTT. Translating it yields CASSLRRTAMNTEAFF. The complete variable domain, with remaining parts taken from reference TRBV11-2 and TRBJ1-1, reads EAGVAQSPRYKIIEKRQSVAFWCNPISGHATLYWYQQILGQGPKLLIQFQNNGVVDDSQLPKDRFSAERLKGVDSTLKIQPAKLEDSAVYLCASSLRRTAMNTEAFFGQGTRLTVV.

This CDR3 is CASSDTTGAFNEQFF. The DNA of the CDR3 is TGTGCCAGCAGCGACACGACAGGGGCTTTTAATGAGCAGTTCTTC. This chain links TRBV12-3 or TRBV12-4 with TRBJ2-1; 8 positions agree with TRBD1. The V and J ends lost 6 bases and 7 bases, in that order; junction bases with no gene match: 11. The CDR3 is 15 amino acids.

With regard to this clonotype: It may be a read error: a sequence one base away is much more abundant. This chain uses TRBV30 with TRBJ1-1; no clear D. Germline V lookup: CDR1 GTSNPN, CDR2 SVGIG (reference sequence). The CDR3 runs 11 residues. V lost 1 base to trimming and J lost 10 bases, with 10 bases between them. The CDR3 coding sequence is TGTGCCTGGAGTGGGCCCAAGATAGCTTTCTTT. Its translation is CAWSGPKIAFF.

V usage is TRBV9 and J usage is TRBJ1-2, with D possibly TRBD1 on 6 matching bases. The ends were cut back, 3 bases at V and 3 bases at J, with 15 bases in the middle. The CDR3 sequence is 15 residues long. CDR1 SGDLS and CDR2 YYNGEE come from the germline V gene. CDR3 in DNA: TGTGCCAGCAGCGATAACAGGGTATACGACTATGGCTACACCTTC. Its protein is CASSDNRVYDYGYTF.

This clonotype was seen ten or more times. The chain joins TRBV5-1 to TRBJ1-1; 7 bases map to TRBD1. The germline CDR1 and CDR2 sequences are SGHRS and YFSETQ. J was trimmed by 3 bases and V by 0 bases; bases with no gene match: 5. The CDR3 spans 15 residues. CDR3 in amino acids: CASSLGGGVDTEAFF. CDR3 nucleotides: TGCGCCAGCAGCTTGGGAGGGGGCGTCGACACTGAAGCTTTCTTT.

This clonotype was counted a few times. The chain is built from TRBV6-1 and TRBJ2-1, with D perhaps TRBD1 (6 bases). Per the germline V gene, CDR1 is MNHNS and CDR2 is SASEGT. This CDR3 has 15 amino acids. V lost 3 bases, J lost 4 bases, and 13 bases lay in between. Here the CDR3 reads CASSDTGLGYNEQFF. CDR3 nucleotide sequence: TGTGCCAGCAGTGACACAGGGTTGGGTTACAATGAGCAGTTCTTC.

This clonotype was detected ten times or more. This sequence joins TRBV12-3 or TRBV12-4 and TRBJ2-1; D call uncertain. This CDR3 comprises 13 residues. The ends were cut back, 2 bases at V and 6 bases at J, with 8 bases in the middle. The CDR3 region has the DNA TGTGCCAGCAGTTTAAGCAGGTTCAATGAGCAGTTCTTC. Amino acids: CASSLSRFNEQFF.